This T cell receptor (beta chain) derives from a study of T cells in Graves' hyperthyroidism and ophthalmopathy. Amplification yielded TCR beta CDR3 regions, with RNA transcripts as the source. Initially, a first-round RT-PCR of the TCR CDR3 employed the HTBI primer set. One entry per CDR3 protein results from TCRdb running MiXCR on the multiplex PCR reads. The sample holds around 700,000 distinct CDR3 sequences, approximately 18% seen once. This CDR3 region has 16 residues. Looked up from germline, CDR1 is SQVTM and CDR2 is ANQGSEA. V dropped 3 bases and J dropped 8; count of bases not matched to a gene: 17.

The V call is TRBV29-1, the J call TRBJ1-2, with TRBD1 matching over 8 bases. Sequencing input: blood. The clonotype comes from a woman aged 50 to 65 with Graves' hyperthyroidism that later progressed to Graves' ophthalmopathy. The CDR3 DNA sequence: TGCAGCGTTGATCCCGCCTCCAGGGGGCGCGGGGTAGGCTACACCTTC. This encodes CSVDPASRGRGVGYTF.